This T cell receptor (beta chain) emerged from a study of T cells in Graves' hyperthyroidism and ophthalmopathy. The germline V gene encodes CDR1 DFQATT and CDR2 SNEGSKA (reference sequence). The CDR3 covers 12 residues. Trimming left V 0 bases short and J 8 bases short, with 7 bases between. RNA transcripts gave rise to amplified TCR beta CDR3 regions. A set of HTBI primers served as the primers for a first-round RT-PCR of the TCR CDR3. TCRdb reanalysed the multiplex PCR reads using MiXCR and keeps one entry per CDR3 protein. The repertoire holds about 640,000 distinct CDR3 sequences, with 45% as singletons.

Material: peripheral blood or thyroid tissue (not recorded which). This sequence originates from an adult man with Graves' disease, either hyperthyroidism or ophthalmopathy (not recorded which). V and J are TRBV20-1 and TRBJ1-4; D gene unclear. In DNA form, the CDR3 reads TGCAGTGCTAGAGAGGGCATGGAAAAACTGTTTTTT. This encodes CSAREGMEKLFF.